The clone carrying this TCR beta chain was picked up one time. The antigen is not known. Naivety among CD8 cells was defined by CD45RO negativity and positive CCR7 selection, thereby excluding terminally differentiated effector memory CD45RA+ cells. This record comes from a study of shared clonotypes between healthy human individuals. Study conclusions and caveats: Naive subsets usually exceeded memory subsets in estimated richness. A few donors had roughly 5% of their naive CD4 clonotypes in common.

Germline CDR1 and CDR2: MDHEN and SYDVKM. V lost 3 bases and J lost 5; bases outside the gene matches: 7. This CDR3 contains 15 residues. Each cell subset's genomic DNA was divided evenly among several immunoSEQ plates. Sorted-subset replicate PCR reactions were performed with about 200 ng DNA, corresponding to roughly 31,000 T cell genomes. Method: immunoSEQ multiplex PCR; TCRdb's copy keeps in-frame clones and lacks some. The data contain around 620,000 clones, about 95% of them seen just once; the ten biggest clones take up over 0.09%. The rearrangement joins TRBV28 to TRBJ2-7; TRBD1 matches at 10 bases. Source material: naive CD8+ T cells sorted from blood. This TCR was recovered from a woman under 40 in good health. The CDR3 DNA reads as TGTGCCAGCAGTTTGCCCCGGGACAGGGGCCACGAGCAGTACTTC. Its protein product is CASSLPRDRGHEQYF.